Listed below are T cell receptor beta chains from one sample, sequenced in a study of sequential checkpoint blockade in melanoma. This table comes from immunoSEQ multiplex PCR, and its TCRdb copy is limited to in-frame clones, with some not included. The sample records 15,000 to 20,000 clones, around four fifths being singletons. This sample comprised CD8+ T cells sorted from blood (inferred from file names), obtained from a patient given nivolumab and ipilimumab in sequence. These receptors came from a human donor with melanoma. Each CDR3 is given with its conserved first and last residue. A D gene is named only where the DNA matches it firmly. Size values are once, few and many counts, or a class for expanded clones, and some rows have none.

TRBV6-1 - - CASSFYPSSYEQYF
TRBV2 TRBD2 - CAPSLAGGTDTQYF
TRBV11-2 TRBD2 few CASSLRTSGLYNEQFF
TRBV5-4 - - CASSVHADTEAFF
TRBV28 TRBD1 - CASSLKGAGQPQHF
TRBV30 - few CAWSRQAGANVLTF
TRBV7-2 - - CASSPRSGGVYNEQFF
TRBV7-7 - - CASSLDAPGRGGELFF
TRBV14 - - CASSRGPRGEKLFF
TRBV11-2 - - CASSLGGRSYNEQFF
TRBV4-2 TRBD2 - CASSQDPSGGPYEQYF
TRBV13 - - CASSADRQTQYF
TRBV28 - - CASSPRRGNQPQHF
TRBV13 - - CASSLNRLNTEAFF
TRBV28 - - CASSPSTEAFF
TRBV5-1 - - CASSLEERTAESPYNEQFF
TRBV28 TRBD1 - CASSLIGTDREAFF
TRBV19 TRBD1 - CASSIDEGQLNTEAFF
TRBV28 TRBD1 - CASSARDRAYEQYF
TRBV7-8 - - CASSRIGGSSYEQYF
TRBV6-1 - - CASYSFGSYEQYF
TRBV7-9 - - CASSLARTENDYGYTF
TRBV7-3 TRBD2 once CASSSWLAGIGDTQYF